One and the same sample provided the 5 T cell receptor beta chains below, sequenced in a study of blood T cell repertoires in COVID-19. Sequenced by immunoSEQ multiplex PCR; TCRdb stores in-frame clones only, minus some. The sample records 200,000 to 250,000 clones, approximately 82% being singletons. Material for sequencing was PBMCs or T cells enriched from blood (not recorded which). The receptors were sampled from a man aged 40-55 years who had recovered from COVID-19.

The rearrangement links TRBV28 to TRBJ2-7; 8 bases are a match to TRBD2. The germline V gene has CDR1 MDHEN and CDR2 SYDVKM. The CDR3 has 16 residues. Trimming cost V 4 bases and J 0 bases; bases outside gene matches: 8. The CDR3 DNA sequence: TGTGCCAGCAGTTCTCCAACGGGGGGGTTCTCCTACGAGCAGTACTTC. Translation: CASSSPTGGFSYEQYF.

V is TRBV29-1 and J is TRBJ2-1, with TRBD1 matching over 9 bases. After removal of 4 bases from V and 0 bases from J, the junction contained 4 bases not matched to a gene. Germline V gives CDR1 SQVTM, CDR2 ANQGSEA. The CDR3 runs 15 residues. CDR3 DNA sequence: TGCAGCGTTGGAGGGGGACAGGGCTCCTACAATGAGCAGTTCTTC. Translation: CSVGGGQGSYNEQFF.

The genes are TRBV5-4 and TRBJ2-3; a possible D gene is TRBD2 (6 bases). V was pared by 5 bases and J by 1 base, with 11 bases between. CDR3 length: 14 amino acids. Germline V gene sequence: CDR1 SGHNT, CDR2 YYREEE (reference sequence). Here the CDR3 reads CASRVASGTDTQYF. DNA of the CDR3: TGTGCCAGCAGGGTGGCTAGCGGCACAGATACGCAGTATTTT.

This clone has just a few counts. CDR3 region: CASSTRGQAVNTEAFF. CDR3 DNA sequence: TGTGCCAGCAGTACCCGGGGACAGGCGGTGAACACTGAAGCTTTCTTT. The chain couples TRBV28 to TRBJ1-1, with 8 bases lining up with TRBD1. Germline V lookup: CDR1 MDHEN, CDR2 SYDVKM. After removal of 5 bases from V and 0 bases from J, the junction contained 8 bases not matched to a gene. The CDR3 consists of 16 residues.

The CDR3 DNA is TGTGCCAGTAGTATTGGAGGGTACGGTCAGCCCCAGCATTTT. Encoded protein: CASSIGGYGQPQHF. V gene TRBV19 combines with J gene TRBJ1-5; D remains unclear. This CDR3 has 14 residues. The germline CDR1 and CDR2 sequences are LNHDA and SQIVND (reference sequence). The V and J ends lost 3 bases and 6 bases respectively, with 12 bases between them.